This T cell receptor beta chain is from a study of blood T cell repertoires in COVID-19. About the research overall: From the United States, Italy and Spain came samples of acute and convalescent COVID-19. T cells, B-cell-depleted T cells, or PBMCs supplied cDNA or gDNA.

This CDR3 contains 15 residues. V was pared by 5 bases and J by 2 bases, with 4 bases of the junction left unmatched. The V gene's germline CDR1 is MDHEN and CDR2 SYDVKM. Per the original methods: Amplification of reference gene primers was used by the study to estimate nucleated cell counts. Produced via immunoSEQ multiplex PCR; TCRdb's table is partial and in-frame only. D and trimming were read from the DNA, whereas the V and J calls and clone size are those reported in that table. This sample yields a few hundred thousand clones, of which 85% are seen a single time; about 2.5% belongs to the top ten. Recovered Cohort 3 donors showed two negative PCRs, clearance, or symptom resolution.

The sequence was obtained from a woman in her fifties or sixties who had recovered from COVID-19. The sequencing sample was made of PBMCs or T cells enriched from blood (not recorded which). The J gene is TRBJ1-3, the V gene TRBV28, with 9 bases matching TRBD1. The CDR3 protein is CASSPGQGTGNTIYF. For the CDR3, the DNA is TGTGCCAGCAGTCCTGGACAGGGGACTGGAAACACCATATATTTT.